One T cell receptor beta chain is described in this entry. Antigen unknown. The immunoSEQ assay was v3.0, run at survey level. Clones were sequenced by immunoSEQ multiplex PCR, and TCRdb holds only the in-frame ones, with some missing. The table includes 20,000 to 25,000 clones, just under 85% detected once. These data are taken from a study of long-term antiretroviral therapy in people with HIV. Overall study results and limits: No data on ART adherence, viral resistance or therapy changes.

This clonotype was sampled from a man aged 40-49 years with HIV. The source was unsorted PBMCs, collected 1.6 years after starting antiretroviral therapy.

The CDR3, as DNA: TGTGCCAGCAGCCAGGGGAGGAACACTGAAGCTTTCTTT. It encodes CASSQGRNTEAFF. The chain combines TRBV2 with TRBJ1-1; D might be TRBD1 (6 bases). The CDR3 consists of 13 residues. Germline V CDR1 and CDR2: SNHLY, FYNNEI. The V end lost 6 bases, the J end lost 1 base, and 9 bases lay between the germline ends.